A selection of T cell receptor beta chains follows, all from one sample in a study of CD8+CD57+ T cells in acquired aplastic anemia. TCRdb analysed the reads with MiXCR anew, one entry per CDR3 protein. The sample lists just over 400,000 distinct CDR3 sequences; approximately 70% were seen once. The sequencing input was sorted CD4+, CD8+, or CD8+CD57+ T cells (not recorded which) from PBMCs. All receptors derive from a human donor in good health, serving as a control. Both conserved end residues are part of each CDR3. Fields, in order: clone size, V gene, J gene, D gene, CDR3 protein, CDR3 DNA. A D gene is named only where the DNA matches it firmly. Only some rows state a clone size, as once, few, many or a class for expanded clones.

NA	TRBV19	TRBJ1-5	NA	CASSALGGHEPQHF	TGTGCCAGTAGTGCCCTGGGAGGCCATGAGCCCCAGCATTTT
NA	TRBV7-9	TRBJ2-7	NA	CASSRVLGPPYKQYF	TGTGCCAGCAGCCGCGTCCTCGGGCCGCCCTACAAGCAGTACTTC
many	TRBV30	TRBJ2-7	TRBD2	CAWRGTSGEQYF	TGTGCCTGGAGGGGGACTAGCGGCGAGCAGTACTTC
many	TRBV5-5	TRBJ1-2	NA	CASSLDDGTYGYTF	TGTGCCAGCAGCTTGGACGACGGGACCTATGGCTACACCTTC
NA	TRBV9	TRBJ1-3	TRBD1	CASSVGGQNSSLHTIYF	TGTGCCAGCAGCGTAGGGGGACAGAATTCATCCCTCCACACCATATATTTT
NA	TRBV9	TRBJ2-1	NA	CASCPLDMVHGQFF	TGTGCCAGCTGCCCCTTGGACATGGTACATGGGCAGTTCTTC
NA	TRBV7-6	TRBJ2-3	NA	CASSSRVGQDTQYF	TGTGCCAGCAGCTCGCGAGTCGGGCAAGATACGCAGTATTTT
few	TRBV19	TRBJ1-1	NA	CASSYGRSNTEAFF	TGTGCCAGTAGTTACGGGAGATCGAACACTGAAGCTTTCTTT
NA	TRBV15	TRBJ1-6	NA	CASSSTGTTHKSPLHF	TGTGCCAGCAGCTCCACCGGGACTACTCATAAATCGCCCCTCCACTTT
many	TRBV9	TRBJ1-5	NA	CASSVGQGNQPQHF	TGTGCCAGCAGCGTAGGACAGGGCAATCAGCCCCAGCATTTT
NA	TRBV7-8	TRBJ1-5	NA	CASSPEWATSSEGYF	TGTGCCAGCAGCCCCGAATGGGCCACCTCGTCGGAGGGCTATTTT